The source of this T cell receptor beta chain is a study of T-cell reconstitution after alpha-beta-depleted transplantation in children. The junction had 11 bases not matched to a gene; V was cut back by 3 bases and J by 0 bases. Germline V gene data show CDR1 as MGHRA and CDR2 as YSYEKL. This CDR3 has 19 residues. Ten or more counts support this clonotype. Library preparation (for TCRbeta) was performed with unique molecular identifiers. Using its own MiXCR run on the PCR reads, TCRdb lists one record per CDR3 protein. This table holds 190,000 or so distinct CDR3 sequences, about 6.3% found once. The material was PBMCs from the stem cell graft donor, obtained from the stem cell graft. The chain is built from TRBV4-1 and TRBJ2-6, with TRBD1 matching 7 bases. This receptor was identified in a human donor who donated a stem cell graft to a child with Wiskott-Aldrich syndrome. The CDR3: CASSQLTGNFYSGANVLTF. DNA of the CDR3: TGCGCCAGCAGCCAGCTGACAGGGAATTTTTACTCTGGGGCCAACGTCCTGACTTTC.